The 12 T cell receptor beta chains below all came from one sample that was sequenced in a study of long-term antiretroviral therapy in people with HIV (dated by TCRdb to the early 2020s). Sequencing of the TRB variable region was done with the immunoSEQ hsTCRB v3.0 assay at survey level resolution. The table comes from immuneACCESS by way of TCRdb, which keeps in-frame sequences with V and J called. Part of the clones is missing from these tables; in studies checked, under half for an unresolved V gene and the rest for unknown reasons. The sample data list under 20,000 clones, and about four fifths of these were observed just once. Jointly, the top ten make up about 6% of the sample. Sequenced material: unsorted PBMCs, taken at the start of antiretroviral therapy, before treatment. All receptors come from a young man with HIV.

The chain combines TRBV7-9 with TRBJ2-2; D is uncertain. V was clipped by 6 bases and J by 3 bases, with 5 bases between them. Germline V gene data show CDR1 as SEHNR and CDR2 as FQNEAQ (reference sequence). The length of the CDR3 is 12 residues. As DNA, the CDR3 is TGTGCCAGCAGTCTGTACACCGGGGAGCTGTTTTTT. Amino acids: CASSLYTGELFF.

Here the CDR3 reads CASSLGQWTSEQFF. The CDR3 DNA is TGCGCCAGCAGCCTGGGACAGTGGACGAGTGAGCAGTTCTTC. The V and J genes are TRBV4-3 and TRBJ2-1; TRBD1 matches at 7 bases. The CDR3 is 14 amino acids. Germline loops: CDR1 LGHNA, CDR2 YSLEER. V shed 4 bases and J 9 bases; nucleotides not matched to a gene: 9.

The rearrangement uses TRBV21-1 and TRBJ2-7. TRBV21-1 is marked as a pseudogene. This CDR3 has 15 amino acids. The CDR3 sequence: CASSKEWFGIYEQYF. The CDR3 nucleotides are TGTGCCAGCAGCAAAGAGTGGTTTGGGATCTACGAGCAGTACTTC.

The chain recombines TRBV7-3 with TRBJ2-1; D possibly corresponds to TRBD2 (6 bases). The CDR3 length is 14 residues. V shed 6 bases and J shed 10 bases, with 19 bases lying between them. Looked up from germline, CDR1 is SGHTA and CDR2 is FQGTGA. This chain's CDR3 is CASSSYRDSGEQFF. The CDR3 DNA reads as TGTGCCAGCAGTAGCTACCGGGACTCGGGCGAGCAGTTCTTC.

This rearrangement joins TRBV7-2 to TRBJ2-1; 10 nucleotides match TRBD1. This CDR3 region has 16 residues. Germline CDR1 and CDR2: SGHTA and FQGNSA. Trimming at V came to 4 bases and at J to 6 bases, leaving 9 bases not matched to a gene. In nucleotides, the CDR3 is TGTGCCAGCAGCTCGACAGGGGGCGTCACCTTCAATGAGCAGTTCTTC. Encoded protein: CASSSTGGVTFNEQFF.

The chain recombines TRBV5-8 with TRBJ1-3; D ambiguous. The CDR3 totals 15 residues. The germline V gene encodes CDR1 SGHTS and CDR2 YDEGEE. V gave up 0 bases and J gave up 0 bases, with 7 bases separating them. The CDR3 sequence is CASSLEFRSGNTIYF. The CDR3 DNA reads TGTGCCAGCAGCTTGGAATTTCGCTCTGGAAACACCATATATTTT. The complete variable domain, with remaining parts taken from reference TRBV5-8 and TRBJ1-3, reads EAGVTQSPTHLIKTRGQQATLRCSPISGHTSVYWYQQALGLGLQFLLWYDEGEERNRGNFPPRFSGRQFPNYSSELNVNALELEDSALYLCASSLEFRSGNTIYFGEGSWLTVV.

This rearrangement joins TRBV5-6 to TRBJ2-3, with 8 bases lining up with TRBD1. V gave up 4 bases and J gave up 2 bases; unmatched junction bases: 3. Germline CDR1 is SGHDT and CDR2 is YYEEEE. This CDR3 is built from 14 residues. CDR3 nucleotide sequence: TGTGCCAGCAGCCAGACAGGGGCCACAGATACGCAGTATTTT. Protein: CASSQTGATDTQYF.

The rearrangement joins TRBV5-1 to TRBJ2-7, with D perhaps being TRBD1 or TRBD2 (5 bases each). The ends were cut back, 0 bases at V and 0 bases at J, with 10 bases in the middle. The CDR3 totals 15 residues. Germline-derived CDR1 and CDR2 are SGHRS and YFSETQ. CDR3 residues: CASSLESGSSYEQYF. CDR3 DNA: TGCGCCAGCAGCTTGGAATCAGGGAGCTCCTACGAGCAGTACTTC.

Details on this clone: Other nucleotide sequences from this sample produce the same CDR3. The CDR3, as DNA: TGCGCCAGCAGCCCAGGGACAGGGGGAGGCTACACCTTC. This gives the protein CASSPGTGGGYTF. The rearrangement uses TRBV5-1 and TRBJ1-2, with 11 positions matching TRBD1. The germline gives CDR1 SGHRS, CDR2 YFSETQ. V shed 4 bases, J shed 8 bases, and the junction held 4 bases outside the gene matches. The CDR3 is 13 residues long.

The genes are TRBV7-2 and TRBJ2-3; D is undetermined. Germline CDR1 SGHTA, CDR2 FQGNSA. The CDR3 runs to 15 residues. V lost 5 bases to trimming and J lost 1 base, with 13 bases between them. In nucleotides, the CDR3 is TGTGCCAGCAGCCCCTTCGAGACACGCACAGATACGCAGTATTTT. It translates to CASSPFETRTDTQYF.

This clone rates as medium-sized. V usage is TRBV19 and J usage is TRBJ2-5; 10 nucleotides line up with TRBD2. Germline CDR1 LNHDA, CDR2 SQIVND (reference sequence). This CDR3 spans 18 amino acids. Unmatched junction bases numbered 15, after V lost 5 bases and J lost 3 bases. The CDR3 sequence is CASSVRAASGSRKETQYF. The CDR3 DNA is TGTGCCAGTAGTGTCAGGGCCGCTAGCGGGAGTAGAAAAGAGACCCAGTACTTC.

The J gene is TRBJ2-1, the V gene TRBV7-9; 8 bases line up with TRBD1. Germline CDR1 SEHNR, CDR2 FQNEAQ (reference sequence). The V segment lost 7 bases and the J segment 2 bases; nucleotides outside the gene matches: 4. The CDR3 loop spans 14 amino acids. This chain's CDR3 is CASNRDRTYNEQFF. CDR3 DNA: TGTGCCAGCAATCGGGACAGGACCTACAATGAGCAGTTCTTC. The full variable domain, with the rest looked up from reference TRBV7-9 and TRBJ2-1, is DTGVSQNPRHKITKRGQNVTFRCDPISEHNRLYWYRQTLGQGPEFLTYFQNEAQLEKSRLLSDRFSAERPKGSFSTLEIQRTEQGDSAMYLCASNRDRTYNEQFFGPGTRLTVL.